This passage covers 21 T cell receptor beta chains from one sample sequenced in a study of shared clonotypes between healthy human individuals. Profiling relied on immunoSEQ multiplex PCR, and the TCRdb table lists in-frame clones only, not all of them. The sample gives some 2.4 million clones, roughly 93% of which show up once; roughly 0.39% is in the top ten. The sequenced material came from naive CD4+ T cells from PBMCs. Sample subset: CD45RA+ positively selected. The receptors shown here come from a young man in good health. Some clones in this sample may be carry-over from other donors' samples.

The genes are TRBV18 and TRBJ1-3; no firm D call. Germline-derived CDR1 and CDR2 are KGHSH and LQKENI. The CDR3 is 16 residues long. Trimming left V 2 bases short and J 0 bases short, with 11 bases between. The CDR3 coding sequence is TGTGCCAGCTCACCAGCTATTCTAAGCTCTGGAAACACCATATATTTT. This translates into CASSPAILSSGNTIYF. The variable domain in full, with the rest retrieved from reference TRBV18 and TRBJ1-3, is NAGVMQNPRHLVRRRGQEARLRCSPMKGHSHVYWYRQLPEEGLKFMVYLQKENIIDESGMPKERFSAEFPKEGPSILRIQQVVRGDSAAYFCASSPAILSSGNTIYFGEGSWLTVV.

The CDR3 loop is CASTRYNEQFF. In DNA form, the CDR3 reads TGTGCCAGTACTCGGTACAATGAGCAGTTCTTC. V gene TRBV19 combines with J gene TRBJ2-1; D is ambiguous. The germline CDR1 and CDR2 sequences are LNHDA and SQIVND (reference sequence). This CDR3 contains 11 residues. V dropped 7 bases and J dropped 4 bases, with 5 bases sitting between them.

V usage is TRBV6-4 and J usage is TRBJ1-2, with unresolved D. Per germline, CDR1 MRHNA and CDR2 SNTAGT. The CDR3 has 12 amino acids. With 6 bases removed from V and 6 bases from J, the gap between germline ends came to 11 bases. The CDR3 region is CASSDRSNGYTF. DNA for the CDR3: TGTGCCAGCAGCGACCGCTCCAATGGCTACACCTTC.

The chain employs TRBV4-1 and TRBJ2-5; tentatively, D is TRBD2 (5 bases). CDR1 and CDR2 from the germline V gene are MGHRA and YSYEKL. The CDR3 is made up of 13 amino acids. V lost 5 bases and J lost 3, with 10 bases in between. In DNA form, the CDR3 reads TGCGCCAGCAGCTGGGTCGGGGAAGAGACCCAGTACTTC. Translated: CASSWVGEETQYF.

This clone was recorded once. The CDR3 here is CASSLVASPSSYEQYF. In nucleotides, the CDR3 is TGTGCCAGCAGCTTGGTAGCCTCACCTAGCTCCTACGAGCAGTACTTC. This chain uses TRBV5-8 with TRBJ2-7; D is ambiguous. V lost 0 bases, J lost 0 bases, and 13 bases lay in between. The CDR3 has 16 amino acids. Germline CDR1 and CDR2: SGHTS and YDEGEE.

The chain is built from TRBV9 and TRBJ2-2; D may be TRBD2 (6 bases). Germline values: CDR1 SGDLS, CDR2 YYNGEE. This CDR3 has 16 residues. Trimming removed 1 base from V and 2 bases from J, with 12 bases in between. CDR3 region: CASSVKGGTNTGELFF. The CDR3 nucleotides are TGTGCCAGCAGCGTAAAGGGCGGGACCAACACCGGGGAGCTGTTTTTT.

The chain has TRBV6-1 and TRBJ1-5; D gene unclear. CDR1 and CDR2 (germline): MNHNS, SASEGT. Deletions cut 4 bases from V and 2 bases from J, with 9 bases between. The CDR3 sequence is 14 residues long. Here the CDR3 reads CASSGHPGNQPQHF. CDR3 DNA sequence: TGTGCCAGCAGTGGACACCCTGGCAATCAGCCCCAGCATTTT.

The V and J genes are TRBV11-2 and TRBJ2-3; the match to TRBD1 covers 7 bases. Germline trimming cut 2 bases from V and 8 bases from J; bases unmatched to any gene: 7. The germline V gene encodes CDR1 SGHAT and CDR2 FQNNGV. This CDR3 spans 14 amino acids. CDR3 region: CASSLMTGKVTQYF. In DNA, the CDR3 is TGTGCCAGCAGCTTAATGACAGGGAAGGTTACGCAGTATTTT.

The V call is TRBV4-1, the J call TRBJ2-7; D not certain. Trimming cost V 3 bases and J 0 bases, with 3 bases left between them. Germline lookup yields CDR1 MGHRA and CDR2 YSYEKL. This CDR3 contains 12 residues. CDR3: CASSQSSYEQYF. DNA of the CDR3: TGCGCCAGCAGCCAGAGCTCCTACGAGCAGTACTTC.

This rearrangement joins TRBV28 to TRBJ1-2; possibly TRBD1 for D (6 bases). CDR3 length equals 13 residues. Germline V lookup: CDR1 MDHEN, CDR2 SYDVKM. Between the trimmed V and J ends, which lost 3 bases and 5 bases, there was a span of 10 bases. CDR3 residues: CASSFQGPYGYTF. CDR3 sequence (DNA): TGTGCCAGCAGTTTTCAGGGGCCGTATGGCTACACCTTC.

This rearrangement joins TRBV2 to TRBJ2-1, with D perhaps TRBD1 or TRBD2 (6 bases each). This CDR3 is 15 amino acids long. Trimming took 8 bases from V and 2 from J, leaving 16 bases between them. Germline CDR1 and CDR2: SNHLY and FYNNEI. CDR3 in DNA: TGTGCCAGCCCCAGGGGAGGCCAGCCCTACAATGAGCAGTTCTTC. This codes for CASPRGGQPYNEQFF.

The CDR3 region is CASSFGGFSGNTIYF. As DNA, the CDR3 is TGTGCCAGCAGTTTCGGCGGCTTCTCTGGAAACACCATATATTTT. The V call is TRBV28, the J call TRBJ1-3, with unresolved D. The CDR3 runs 15 residues. The germline V gene has CDR1 MDHEN and CDR2 SYDVKM. Trimming left V 3 bases short and J 0 bases short, with 9 bases between.

V gene TRBV4-2 combines with J gene TRBJ2-3; maybe TRBD2 (6 bases). Trimming left V 4 bases short and J 1 base short, with 15 bases between. The CDR3 consists of 16 residues. Germline V gene data show CDR1 as LGHNA and CDR2 as YNFKEQ. In nucleotides, the CDR3 is TGTGCCAGCAGCCGCCTTGGGGGGACTGGCACAGATACGCAGTATTTT. It codes for CASSRLGGTGTDTQYF.

The rearrangement joins TRBV4-1 to TRBJ1-3, with TRBD1 identical over 7 bases. With 1 base clipped from V and 4 bases from J, the junction kept 4 bases outside the gene matches. The germline CDR1 and CDR2 sequences are MGHRA and YSYEKL. This CDR3 contains 15 residues. CDR3 amino acids: CASSQAGTEGNTIYF. DNA for the CDR3: TGCGCCAGCAGCCAAGCCGGGACAGAGGGAAACACCATATATTTT.

This clone was found a few times. CDR3 DNA sequence: TGTGCCAGCAGTGGGGCCGGCTCTGGAAACACCATATATTTT. It is translated as CASSGAGSGNTIYF. V and J are TRBV6-6 and TRBJ1-3; a weak D match, TRBD1 (5 bases). The V gene's germline CDR1 is MNHNY and CDR2 SVGAGI (reference sequence). The CDR3 contains 14 residues. V gave up 5 bases and J gave up 0 bases, with 8 bases separating them.

This chain connects TRBV10-3 to TRBJ2-1, with TRBD1 as a possible D gene (5 bases). Trimming cost V 3 bases and J 15 bases, with 15 bases left between them. Germline V gene sequence: CDR1 ENHRY, CDR2 SYGVKD. The CDR3 contains 12 residues. CDR3 nucleotide sequence: TGTGCCATCAGTGAAGGGTCCAGGGCTCCGTTCTTC. Translating it yields CAISEGSRAPFF.

This clone was seen a single time. The chain employs TRBV5-4 and TRBJ2-5, with D tentatively TRBD1 or TRBD2 (5 bases each). The CDR3 sequence is 12 residues long. The V gene's germline CDR1 is SGHNT and CDR2 YYREEE (reference sequence). Trimming took off 3 bases at V and 4 bases at J, with 7 bases between the two ends. DNA of the CDR3: TGTGCCAGCAGCTCAGGGAGAGAGACCCAGTACTTC. Translation: CASSSGRETQYF.

The chain carries TRBV6-1 and TRBJ2-7; D gene unclear. Looked up from germline, CDR1 is MNHNS and CDR2 is SASEGT. Trimming shortened V by 4 bases and J by 3 bases, and 13 bases separated the two germline ends. The CDR3 spans 14 residues. CDR3 DNA: TGTGCCAGCAGTGTGATGGGAAGCATCTACGAGCAGTACTTC. It translates to CASSVMGSIYEQYF.

The chain employs TRBV6-5 and TRBJ2-5, with D uncertain. V lost 4 bases, J lost 2 bases, and 17 bases lay in between. Germline V gene sequence: CDR1 MNHEY, CDR2 SVGAGI. This CDR3 contains 16 residues. CDR3 residues: CASSSGLRVGQETQYF. CDR3 DNA: TGTGCCAGCAGTTCCGGCCTTCGTGTGGGGCAAGAGACCCAGTACTTC.

The chain is built from TRBV18 and TRBJ1-1; D possibly corresponds to TRBD1 (5 bases). The CDR3 totals 12 residues. V was pared by 8 bases and J by 5 bases, with 12 bases between. Germline V gene lookup returns CDR1 KGHSH and CDR2 LQKENI. CDR3 DNA sequence: TGTGCCAGCATTGGGGACGGAACTGAAGCTTTCTTT. It is translated as CASIGDGTEAFF.

The V and J genes are TRBV5-1 and TRBJ2-5; no firm D call. The CDR3 sequence is 13 residues long. V was clipped by 4 bases and J by 1 base, with 8 bases between them. Germline lookup yields CDR1 SGHRS and CDR2 YFSETQ. The CDR3 DNA reads as TGCGCCAGCAGCCCAAGACGCCAAGAGACCCAGTACTTC. Translation gives CASSPRRQETQYF.